A selection of T cell receptor beta chains follows, all from one sample in a study of cytotoxic CD8 clonotypes in ibrutinib-treated CLL. Sequencing used immunoSEQ multiplex PCR; TCRdb keeps in-frame clones, though not all of them. The data show about 200,000 clones, about four fifths seen once. The sample in question was PBMCs, obtained after 12 months of ibrutinib treatment. The receptor source for this set is a human donor with chronic lymphocytic leukemia. CDR3s include the opening cysteine and the closing phenylalanine or tryptophan. Each record gives: J gene, V gene, clone size, D gene, CDR3 DNA, CDR3 protein. The D gene is left open where the match is weak. Some rows mark clone size as missing; the rest say once, few, many or name a class of expanded clone.

TRBJ2-4 | TRBV6-5 | few | NA | TGTGCCATATCCGAGGCCCTAGGGAACATTCAGTACTTC | CAISEALGNIQYF
TRBJ1-5 | TRBV6-6 | NA | NA | TGTGCCAGCAGCTACCCCAACGCGAAGCCCCAGCATTTT | CASSYPNAKPQHF
TRBJ2-1 | TRBV11-3 | NA | NA | TGTGCCAGCAGCCCGCAGGGTTCCTCCTACAATGAGCAGTTCTTC | CASSPQGSSYNEQFF
TRBJ2-7 | TRBV18 | NA | NA | TGTGCCAGCTCACCAGGTGACTCCTACGAGCAGTACTTC | CASSPGDSYEQYF
TRBJ2-3 | TRBV6-9 | NA | NA | TGTGCCAGGCCCTTAGATACGCAGTATTTT | CARPLDTQYF
TRBJ2-1 | TRBV7-6 | NA | TRBD2 | TGTGCCAGCAGCTTGACTAGCGGGAGATCCTACAATGAGCAGTTCTTC | CASSLTSGRSYNEQFF
TRBJ1-2 | TRBV5-1 | few | TRBD1 | TGCGCCAGCAGCCTTGGGTCCGACAGGGGCTATGGCTACACCTTC | CASSLGSDRGYGYTF
TRBJ2-5 | TRBV5-1 | NA | TRBD2 | TGCGCCAGCAGTCAATGGACTAGCTGGAAAGAGACCCAGTACTTC | CASSQWTSWKETQYF
TRBJ2-7 | TRBV5-1 | few | NA | TGCGCCAGCAGCTTGAGCTCGGGATCCTACGAGCAGTACTTC | CASSLSSGSYEQYF
TRBJ2-2 | TRBV2 | NA | TRBD2 | TGTGCCAGCAGGGGACTAGCGGGAGGCCCCGGGGAGCTGTTTTTT | CASRGLAGGPGELFF
TRBJ2-3 | TRBV23-1 | NA | NA | TGCGCCAGCAGTCAGCCGCCGGGACACACTAGCACAGATACGCAGTATTTT | CASSQPPGHTSTDTQYF
TRBJ1-1 | TRBV13 | NA | NA | TGTGCCAGCAGCTTGGGGGATAGCGCTGAAGCTTTCTTT | CASSLGDSAEAFF
TRBJ1-5 | TRBV28 | NA | TRBD1 | TGTGCCTCTCGGGACAGCTCCAATCAGCCCCAGCATTTT | CASRDSSNQPQHF
TRBJ2-1 | TRBV9 | NA | NA | TGTGCCAGCAGCCCCCGGACAGTTTACAATGAGCAGTTCTTC | CASSPRTVYNEQFF
TRBJ2-2 | TRBV7-3 | NA | NA | TGTGCCAGCAGCTCGTCGACCAACTTAGGGACCGGGGAGCTGTTTTTT | CASSSSTNLGTGELFF
TRBJ2-5 | TRBV25-1 | NA | TRBD2 | TGTGCCAGCAGTGAATGGGCGGGAGATAGGGAGACCCAGTACTTC | CASSEWAGDRETQYF
TRBJ2-7 | TRBV5-4 | NA | NA | TGTGCCAGCAGCTATGGACGGGGAGCGGTCTTGGAGCAGTACTTC | CASSYGRGAVLEQYF
TRBJ2-1 | TRBV7-3 | NA | NA | TGTGCCAGCAGCTTACCAGGGGCCTACAATGAGCAGTTCTTC | CASSLPGAYNEQFF
TRBJ2-3 | TRBV10-2 | NA | NA | TGCGCCAGCAGCCTACAGGGCGCAACCACAGATACGCAGTATTTT | CASSLQGATTDTQYF
TRBJ2-4 | TRBV5-1 | NA | TRBD1 | TGCGCCAGCAGCCTATGGTCGGGACAGGTTCAAAACATTCAGTACTTC | CASSLWSGQVQNIQYF
TRBJ2-5 | TRBV6-1 | once | NA | TGTGCCAGCAGTGACGGGTTCGGCGAGACCCAGTACTTC | CASSDGFGETQYF
TRBJ1-1 | TRBV6-1 | NA | NA | TGTGCCAGCCCTCGGGGCCTGAACACTGAAGCTTTCTTT | CASPRGLNTEAFF
TRBJ2-5 | TRBV5-1 | NA | TRBD1 | TGCGCCAGCAGTCCCCCAGGACAGGGGTTGGTGGAGACCCAGTACTTC | CASSPPGQGLVETQYF
TRBJ2-1 | TRBV2 | NA | TRBD2 | TGTGCCAGCAGCAATCCGGGACTAGCGGCAAAATCCTACAATGAGCAGTTCTTC | CASSNPGLAAKSYNEQFF
TRBJ1-5 | TRBV19 | NA | NA | TGTGCCAGTAGTCGACAGGGCAATCAGCCCCAGCATTTT | CASSRQGNQPQHF
TRBJ2-1 | TRBV14 | NA | NA | TGTGCCAGCAGCGAAAGACAGGTATACAATGAGCAGTTCTTC | CASSERQVYNEQFF
TRBJ2-7 | TRBV7-2 | once | NA | TGTGCCAGCAGCCACCCCCGGGGGCGCAGGTCCTACGAGCAGTACTTC | CASSHPRGRRSYEQYF
TRBJ1-1 | TRBV6-6 | NA | NA | TGTGCCAGCAGTTACTCGCCGGGTCTGAACACTGAAGCTTTCTTT | CASSYSPGLNTEAFF
TRBJ2-7 | TRBV9 | NA | TRBD1 | TGTGCCAGCAGCACCGGACAGGGTAAGAGCGCCTACGAGCAGTACTTC | CASSTGQGKSAYEQYF
TRBJ1-2 | TRBV6-6 | NA | TRBD1 | TGTGCCAGCAGTGACCAGGGGGGGGATGGCTACACCTTC | CASSDQGGDGYTF
TRBJ1-1 | TRBV6-6 | few | NA | TGTGCCAGCAGTTTGCAGGGAAGGGGAGCTTTCTTT | CASSLQGRGAFF